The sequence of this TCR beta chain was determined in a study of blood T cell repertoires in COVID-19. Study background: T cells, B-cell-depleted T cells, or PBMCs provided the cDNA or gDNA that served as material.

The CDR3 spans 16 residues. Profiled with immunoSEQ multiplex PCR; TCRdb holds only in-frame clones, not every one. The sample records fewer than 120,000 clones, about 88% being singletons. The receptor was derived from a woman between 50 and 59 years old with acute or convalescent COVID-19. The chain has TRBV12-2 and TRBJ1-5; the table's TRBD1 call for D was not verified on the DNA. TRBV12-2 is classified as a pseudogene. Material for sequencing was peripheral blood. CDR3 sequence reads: CAIRQGAEVRNQPQHF. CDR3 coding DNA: TGTGCAATACGACAGGGGGCGGAGGTGCGCAATCAGCCCCAGCATTTT.